This TCR beta chain originates from a study of early T cells in non-severe SARS-CoV-2 infection. Study background: Chains were unpaired, as sequencing was done on bulk RNA from unsorted whole blood.

A note on this clonotype: Its antigen is unknown.

Study-wide findings and caveats: VDJdb-based annotation leaned toward anti-spike CD8 responses and missed private and CD4 specificities.

V gave up 1 base and J gave up 4 bases, with 4 bases separating them. CDR1 is LGHDT and CDR2 is YNNKEL in the germline V gene (reference sequence). CDR3 length: 12 residues. Researchers tagged individual cDNA molecules with unique molecular identifiers. MiXCR, applied by TCRdb to the 5' RACE reads, yields one record per CDR3 protein. Of 65,000 to 85,000 distinct CDR3 sequences detected, roughly an eighth appear once; the ten largest clones hold approximately 4.7%. The chain links TRBV3-1 to TRBJ1-1; D gene unclear. The source of this sequence is an adult who was a healthcare worker with PCR-confirmed SARS-CoV-2 infection or an uninfected control (not recorded which). Sequenced: whole blood. The CDR3 nucleotides read TGTGCCAGCAGCCAAGGTCCCACTGAAGCTTTCTTT. Translating it yields CASSQGPTEAFF. Complete variable domain (other parts from reference TRBV3-1 and TRBJ1-1): DTAVSQTPKYLVTQMGNDKSIKCEQNLGHDTMYWYKQDSKKFLKIMFSYNNKELIINETVPNRFSPKSPDKAHLNLHINSLELGDSAVYFCASSQGPTEAFFGQGTRLTVV.